The 22 T cell receptor beta chains below come from one sample, sequenced in a study of technical replicates of blood from several donors. Produced via immunoSEQ multiplex PCR; TCRdb's table is partial and in-frame only. The data contain approximately 58,000 clones, 86% of them singletons. Material for sequencing was PBMCs. The receptors here all came from a human donor in good health. Some clones in this sample may be carry-over from other donors' samples.

The V and J genes are TRBV21-1 and TRBJ2-7; whether TRBD2, the table's D call, matches the DNA was not checked. TRBV21-1 is deemed a pseudogene. The CDR3 has 15 amino acids. CDR3 loop: CASSKAGSGSYEQYF. For the CDR3, the DNA is TGTGCCAGCAGCAAAGCAGGCAGCGGCTCCTACGAGCAGTACTTC.

This clone was seen once. The CDR3 protein is CASSLGTGDTQYF. The DNA of the CDR3 is TGTGCCAGCAGCCTCGGGACAGGGGATACGCAGTATTTT. The rearrangement uses TRBV7-3 and TRBJ2-3, with TRBD1 matching 9 bases. CDR3 size: 13 residues. V gave up 5 bases and J gave up 6 bases; unmatched junction bases: 3. Germline loops: CDR1 SGHTA, CDR2 FQGTGA.

The chain combines TRBV2 with TRBJ2-7; TRBD2 matches 11 bases. The germline V gene has CDR1 SNHLY and CDR2 FYNNEI. The CDR3 totals 14 residues. Trimming removed 3 bases from V and 4 bases from J; junction bases left unmatched: 2. CDR3 region: CASSESSGRYEQYF. In DNA, the CDR3 is TGTGCCAGCAGTGAGTCTAGCGGGAGGTACGAGCAGTACTTC.

V gene TRBV7-8 combines with J gene TRBJ2-7, with a possible D match to TRBD2 (5 bases). This CDR3 is built from 17 residues. The V end lost 0 bases, the J end lost 0 bases, and 15 bases lay between the germline ends. The germline V gene has CDR1 SGHVS and CDR2 FQNEAQ. The CDR3: CASSLAKWEMSSYEQYF. CDR3 in DNA: TGTGCCAGCAGCTTAGCGAAGTGGGAGATGAGCTCCTACGAGCAGTACTTC. The complete variable domain, with remaining parts taken from reference TRBV7-8 and TRBJ2-7, reads GAGVSQSPRYKVAKRGQDVALRCDPISGHVSLFWYQQALGQGPEFLTYFQNEAQLDKSGLPSDRFFAERPEGSVSTLKIQRTQQEDSAVYLCASSLAKWEMSSYEQYFGPGTRLTVT.

The count of this clone is one. V and J are TRBV5-1 and TRBJ2-1; possibly TRBD2 for D (7 bases). V dropped 0 bases and J dropped 5 bases, with 12 bases sitting between them. Per germline, CDR1 SGHRS and CDR2 YFSETQ. CDR3 length: 15 residues. CDR3 residues: CASSLGGGRDNEQFF. Here the CDR3 DNA reads TGCGCCAGCAGCTTGGGCGGGGGCAGGGACAATGAGCAGTTCTTC.

J is TRBJ1-5 and V is TRBV4-1; D unresolved. The CDR3 spans 14 residues. The ends were cut back, 8 bases at V and 3 bases at J, with 14 bases in the middle. The germline CDR1 and CDR2 sequences are MGHRA and YSYEKL. In DNA form, the CDR3 reads TGCGCCAGCGGAAATGGAGGGAACAATCAGCCCCAGCATTTT. Translating gives CASGNGGNNQPQHF.

The gene calls are TRBV6-5 and TRBJ2-7; TRBD2 aligns across 7 bases. Germline values: CDR1 MNHEY, CDR2 SVGAGI. Losses at the gene ends were 0 bases for V and 1 base for J; bases not matched to a gene: 3. This CDR3 is 15 amino acids long. The CDR3 nucleotides are TGTGCCAGCAGTTACTCGACCGGGGGGTCCTACGAGCAGTACTTC. Amino acids: CASSYSTGGSYEQYF.

The chain's CDR3 is CASSVSGDLYEQYF. The CDR3 nucleotides are TGTGCCAGCAGTGTTTCGGGGGACCTCTACGAGCAGTACTTC. The chain has TRBV2 and TRBJ2-7; D possibly corresponds to TRBD2 (6 bases). The CDR3 sequence is 14 residues long. V was pared by 4 bases and J by 3 bases, with 13 bases between. The germline V gene encodes CDR1 SNHLY and CDR2 FYNNEI.

V is TRBV7-9 and J is TRBJ1-3, with a weak D call TRBD1 (5 bases). Germline V lookup: CDR1 SEHNR, CDR2 FQNEAQ (reference sequence). V lost 5 bases to trimming and J lost 2 bases, with 10 bases between them. There are 14 residues in the CDR3. The CDR3 DNA is TGTGCCAGCAGCGCCGGGACTCCTGGAAACACCATATATTTT. This gives the protein CASSAGTPGNTIYF.

This clone was counted a single time. This chain uses TRBV29-1 with TRBJ2-1; D is possibly TRBD2 (6 bases). The germline gives CDR1 SQVTM, CDR2 ANQGSEA. Trimming left V 6 bases short and J 9 bases short, with 9 bases between. The CDR3 is 10 amino acids. CDR3 sequence: CSVGGGEQFF. The DNA for the CDR3 is TGCAGCGTGGGGGGTGGTGAGCAGTTCTTC.

The genes are TRBV12-5 and TRBJ2-2; D possibly corresponds to TRBD2 (5 bases). This CDR3 contains 12 residues. The V end lost 7 bases, the J end lost 6 bases, and 9 bases lay between the germline ends. Germline V lookup: CDR1 LGHNT, CDR2 FRNRAP. CDR3 sequence (DNA): TGTGCTAGTGCCGGACTCTCCGGGGAGCTGTTTTTT. It encodes CASAGLSGELFF.

DNA for the CDR3: TGTGCCAGCAGCTTGTGGACTAGCGGGGGCCTCACAGATACGCAGTATTTT. Protein sequence: CASSLWTSGGLTDTQYF. The chain has TRBV5-5 and TRBJ2-3, with TRBD2 matching over 13 bases. The V gene end was trimmed by 1 base and the J gene end by 2 bases; junction bases not matched to a gene: 4. Germline V CDR1 and CDR2: SGHKS, YYEKEE (reference sequence). The CDR3 has 17 residues.

The J gene is TRBJ2-2, the V gene TRBV7-9, with TRBD1 matching 9 bases. Per germline, CDR1 SEHNR and CDR2 FQNEAQ (reference sequence). The ends lost 2 bases at V and 5 bases at J; junction bases unmatched: 12. This CDR3 contains 18 residues. The CDR3 DNA sequence: TGTGCCAGCAGCTTACCCCCTTATAGACAGGGGGGTACCGGGGAGCTGTTTTTT. Amino acid sequence: CASSLPPYRQGGTGELFF.

The sample holds one count of this clone. The chain is built from TRBV5-6 and TRBJ1-2, with TRBD1 matching 7 bases. The junction had 10 bases not matched to a gene; V was cut back by 0 bases and J by 11 bases. Germline-derived CDR1 and CDR2 are SGHDT and YYEEEE. CDR3 length: 14 amino acids. The CDR3 sequence: CASSLVGTDQLYTF. The CDR3 DNA sequence: TGTGCCAGCAGCTTGGTCGGGACAGACCAGCTGTACACCTTC.

This chain links TRBV5-1 with TRBJ1-1, with D possibly TRBD1 on 6 matching bases. In germline, CDR1 is SGHRS, CDR2 YFSETQ. This CDR3 is 14 amino acids long. V lost 3 bases to trimming and J lost 2 bases, with 11 bases between them. CDR3 DNA sequence: TGCGCCAGCAGCTCCAGACAGGACAACACTGAAGCTTTCTTT. It specifies CASSSRQDNTEAFF.

The table lists this clone with a count of one. This sequence joins TRBV5-4 and TRBJ2-5; 7 bases agree with TRBD2. Germline V gene sequence: CDR1 SGHNT, CDR2 YYREEE (reference sequence). With 3 bases clipped from V and 4 bases from J, the junction kept 6 bases outside the gene matches. This CDR3 contains 14 residues. The CDR3 sequence: CASSWTSGAETQYF. The CDR3 DNA follows: TGTGCCAGCAGCTGGACTAGTGGGGCAGAGACCCAGTACTTC.

The V gene is TRBV19, the J gene TRBJ2-3; TRBD2 might be the D (6 bases). Trimming shortened V by 7 bases and J by 0 bases, and 8 bases separated the two germline ends. The CDR3 is 13 residues long. Germline CDR1 reads LNHDA; CDR2 reads SQIVND (reference sequence). CDR3 sequence reads: CASNSGSTDTQYF. For the CDR3, the DNA is TGTGCCAGTAACAGCGGGAGCACAGATACGCAGTATTTT.

This chain connects TRBV7-9 to TRBJ2-2, with 12 nucleotides matching TRBD2. CDR3 size: 17 residues. Trimming took 5 bases from V and 5 from J; bases not matched to a gene: 9. Germline V CDR1 and CDR2: SEHNR, FQNEAQ (reference sequence). CDR3 DNA sequence: TGTGCCAGCAGCCCGTCACTAGCGGGAGGCCGAACCGGGGAGCTGTTTTTT. This encodes CASSPSLAGGRTGELFF.

The chain employs TRBV5-1 and TRBJ1-2; D is ambiguous. The CDR3 is 16 amino acids. Germline V gives CDR1 SGHRS, CDR2 YFSETQ. V shed 0 bases and J shed 3 bases, with 15 bases lying between them. In nucleotides, the CDR3 is TGCGCCAGCAGCTTGGTCGCGGGGTTGGTAGACTATGGCTACACCTTC. Translated, it gives CASSLVAGLVDYGYTF.

The J gene is TRBJ1-6, the V gene TRBV7-9, with 7 bases that match TRBD1. Germline CDR1 reads SEHNR; CDR2 reads FQNEAQ (reference sequence). This CDR3 has 16 residues. J lost 7 bases, V lost 4 bases, and 10 bases had no gene match. The CDR3 protein is CASSSKDDRANSPLHF. As DNA, the CDR3 is TGTGCCAGCAGCTCAAAAGATGACAGGGCAAATTCACCCCTCCACTTT.

This clone was recorded only once. The chain links TRBV5-1 to TRBJ2-3; D remains unclear. Germline V lookup: CDR1 SGHRS, CDR2 YFSETQ. The V and J ends lost 2 bases and 2 bases respectively, with 15 bases between them. This CDR3 has 16 residues. CDR3 sequence (DNA): TGCGCCAGCAGCTTACCGTACGAATTAGCCACAGATACGCAGTATTTT. Its protein is CASSLPYELATDTQYF.

This clone occurred a few times. V and J are TRBV15 and TRBJ1-5, with 7 positions matching TRBD1. Per the germline V gene, CDR1 is LNHNV and CDR2 is YYDKDF (reference sequence). This CDR3 comprises 15 residues. V trimming: 1 base; J trimming: 6 bases; junction bases outside the gene matches: 6. Here the CDR3 DNA reads TGTGCCACCAGCAGAGTGTCACAGGGGACTCAGCCCCAGCATTTT. It translates to CATSRVSQGTQPQHF.